One and the same sample provided the 24 T cell receptor delta chains below, sequenced in a study of γδ T cells in repeated Plasmodium falciparum infection (dated by TCRdb to the early 2020s). Receptor amplification or capture employed multiplex PCR. Instrument used: Illumina MiSeq. TCRdb called clones afresh from the public reads with CATT; identical DNA rows were later merged. The sample contains some 50,000 delta-chain clones, about 1.6% of them found a single time. The leading ten clones occupy 6.5% to 9.5% of the sample. For bulk TCR repertoire analysis, Vgamma9/Vdelta2+ and Vdelta2-negative gammadelta T cell populations were isolated by flow sorting from peripheral blood mononuclear cells. The sequenced material came from gamma-delta T cells from blood. The receptors here all came from a pool of human donors (malaria-infected and uninfected, not separated).

Comments on this clone: The translation of this DNA and the TCRdb protein of a much larger clone differ at residue 7, probably owing to a read error; the protein shown here is translated from the DNA. The rearrangement joins TRDV1 to TRDJ1; D ambiguous. TCRdb offers no J gene call, so here the DNA was matched to germline to obtain one. Germline V gene lookup returns CDR1 TSWWSYY and CDR2 QGS. This CDR3 has 14 residues. V dropped 3 bases and J dropped 10 bases, with 18 bases sitting between them. The CDR3 region has the DNA TGTGCTCTTGGGGACCCTGGTGGCGGAATTAGACTCATCTTT. Translation: CALGDPGGGIRLIF.

A few counts support this clone. This likely stems from a read error, as it lies one base from a far larger clone. Other nucleotide sequences in the sample specify the same CDR3. The chain joins TRDV1 to TRDJ1; 8 positions agree with TRDD3. TCRdb offers no J gene call, so here the DNA was matched to germline to obtain one. The CDR3 loop spans 21 amino acids. Germline CDR1 TSWWSYY, CDR2 QGS. With V trimmed by 4 bases and J by 5 bases, 27 bases remained unmatched. Written as DNA, the CDR3 is TGTGCTCTTGGGGCCCCCCCTAGCGTTCCTCCCGTACTGGGGGTTACAGATAAACTCATCTTT. Amino acid sequence: CALGAPPSVPPVLGVTDKLIF.

This clone was detected many times. The rearrangement links TRDV1 to TRDJ1; TRDD3 matches at 12 bases. Germline CDR1 is TSWWSYY and CDR2 is QGS. This CDR3 contains 20 residues. J lost 3 bases, V lost 10 bases, and 24 bases had no gene match. The CDR3 DNA is TGTGCTCCTTGGGGACGGAGCTGGGGGATACGCGTTGTTTGGGCCGATAAACTCATCTTT. This encodes CAPWGRSWGIRVVWADKLIF.

This clone was detected only a few times. TCRdb's protein for this DNA is that of a much larger clone and differs from the translation at residue 9, likely a read error; the protein shown is the DNA translation. The chain uses TRDV1 and TRDJ1; TRDD3 agrees at 12 bases. Germline V gene data show CDR1 as TSWWSYY and CDR2 as QGS. This CDR3 contains 24 residues. The junction had 24 bases not matched to a gene; V was cut back by 1 base and J by 0 bases. CDR3 sequence reads: CALGEPTFSCPNWGIPCYTDKLIF. In nucleotides, the CDR3 is TGTGCTCTTGGGGAACCCACCTTTTCCTGTCCTAACTGGGGGATACCCTGCTACACCGATAAACTCATCTTT.

Notes on this clone: It may be a read error: a sequence one base away is much more abundant. The identical CDR3 is also encoded by other nucleotide sequences in the sample. The chain links TRDV2 to TRDJ1; tentatively, D is TRDD3 (6 bases). This CDR3 spans 21 amino acids. V lost 2 bases to trimming and J lost 0 bases, with 30 bases between them. Germline CDR1 and CDR2: GEAIGNYY and EKD. In nucleotides, the CDR3 is TGTGCCTGTGACAACATAAGAGTACTGGGAGACCTAGGGGTGTACACCGATAAACTCATCTTT. Its translation: CACDNIRVLGDLGVYTDKLIF.

In its sample, this clone was seen a few times. The amino acid sequence in TCRdb belongs to a much larger clone and departs from this DNA's translation at residue 6, likely a sequencing read error; the sequence shown is translated from the DNA. The chain carries TRDV1 and TRDJ1; TRDD3 matches at 7 bases. The J gene is absent in TCRdb and was assigned here via DNA matching to germline. The CDR3 loop spans 21 amino acids. The ends lost 2 bases at V and 1 base at J; junction bases unmatched: 22. Germline V lookup: CDR1 TSWWSYY, CDR2 QGS. The CDR3 nucleotides read TGTGCTCTTGGGGAATCCAAACCACCCCGGTACTGGGGATGCGCCACCGATAAACTCATCTTT. Protein: CALGESKPPRYWGCATDKLIF.

About this clone: A read error likely explains this, since a far larger clone differs by one base. The identical CDR3 is also encoded by other nucleotide sequences in the sample. CDR3 bases: TGTGCCTGTGACACTGTATGGCCCGGTGTGCGGGGACGGGGGTTCATCTTT. This translates into CACDTVWPGVRGRGFIF. The V gene reported is TRDV2; the J gene is uncalled; TRDD3 is the table's D call and was not checked against the DNA. The CDR3 runs to 17 residues. The germline V gene has CDR1 GEAIGNYY and CDR2 EKD.

In the case of this clone: TCRdb shows a much larger clone's protein in place of this DNA's translation, and the two differ at residue 16, likely through a read error; the protein shown is translated from the DNA. The chain carries TRDV3 and TRDJ1, with TRDD3 matching 11 bases. CDR1 and CDR2 (germline): TVYSNPD, GDNSRS (reference sequence). CDR3 length: 23 residues. V lost 4 bases and J lost 0; bases outside the gene matches: 31. As DNA, the CDR3 is TGTGCCTCTACTGAAGGCCTTCCTACACGGTGGGGGATACGCTTTCGGAACACCGATAAACTCATCTTT. Amino acids: CASTEGLPTRWGIRFRNTDKLIF.

Remarks on this clone: This DNA's translation and the protein TCRdb lists, from a much larger clone, do not match at residue 4, likely due to a read error; the protein shown is translated from the DNA. V is TRDV1 and J is TRDJ1, with D possibly matching TRDD3 (5 bases). TCRdb records no J gene; here it was assigned by comparing the DNA to germline. Germline V gives CDR1 TSWWSYY, CDR2 QGS. The CDR3 totals 17 residues. CDR3 loop: CALRELRPGGGHFKLIF. CDR3 nucleotide sequence: TGTGCTCTTAGGGAACTCAGGCCCGGCGGGGGCCACTTTAAACTCATCTTT.

This clone was recorded many times. This probably arose from a read error, given a far larger clone one base away. Other nucleotide sequences from this sample produce the same CDR3. The J gene is TRDJ1, the V gene TRDV1, with D tentatively TRDD2 (6 bases). Per germline, CDR1 TSWWSYY and CDR2 QGS. The V end was cut by 3 bases, the J end by 5 bases, with 13 bases between. This CDR3 spans 14 amino acids. CDR3 DNA sequence: TGTGCTCTTGGGGACTCCTTCCGACCGGATAAACTCATCTTT. It is translated as CALGDSFRPDKLIF.

The sample holds many counts of this clone. At residue 3, TCRdb's protein disagrees with the DNA translation; the protein shown here derives from the DNA. The chain links TRDV1 to TRDJ1; TRDD3 agrees at 10 bases. CDR3 length: 23 residues. The germline V gene encodes CDR1 TSWWSYY and CDR2 QGS. Here the CDR3 DNA reads TGTGCTATTGGGATTCAGCTCCTACTTAGGAATGGGTGGGGGATACTTCGGCGCGATAAACTCATCTTT. Amino acid sequence: CAIGIQLLLRNGWGILRRDKLIF.

This clone was seen more than once but under ten times. A far larger clone is off by one base, so a read error is likely. The same CDR3 arises from other DNA sequences in this sample as well. V and J are TRDV1 and TRDJ1, with D possibly TRDD3 on 8 matching bases. Matching the DNA to germline supplied the J gene, which TCRdb does not give. This CDR3 contains 18 residues. V was pared by 4 bases and J by 0 bases, with 21 bases between. Germline CDR1 reads TSWWSYY; CDR2 reads QGS. As DNA, the CDR3 is TGTGCTCTTGGGGCCCTTCCTTTACTGGGGGTCAACACCGATAAACTCATCTTT. The encoded protein is CALGALPLLGVNTDKLIF.

As to this clone: The translation of this DNA and the TCRdb protein of a much larger clone differ at residue 15, probably owing to a read error; the protein shown here is translated from the DNA. The J gene has no call, while the V gene is TRDV1; the listed D gene, TRDD3, was not tested against the DNA. Germline CDR1 and CDR2: TSWWSYY and QGS. The CDR3 totals 17 residues. CDR3 in DNA: TGTGCTCTTGGGGAGAGGCACCCCGTCTCTTACACCGATAAACCCATCTTT. This gives the protein CALGERHPVSYTDKPIF.

This clone was found many times. A much larger clone is a single base away; this may be a read error. J is TRDJ1 and V is TRDV1; 12 bases align to TRDD3. This CDR3 spans 23 amino acids. Germline CDR1 and CDR2: TSWWSYY and QGS. The CDR3 loop is CAIGRRVVTRKLGDTPSTDKLIF. In DNA, the CDR3 is TGTGCTATTGGGAGAAGGGTAGTTACCCGAAAACTGGGGGATACTCCCAGTACCGATAAACTCATCTTT.

Turning to this clone: The amino acid sequence in TCRdb belongs to a much larger clone and departs from this DNA's translation at residue 12, likely a sequencing read error; the sequence shown is translated from the DNA. The chain combines TRDV1 with TRDJ1, with a possible D match to TRDD2 (5 bases). The J gene, not given by TCRdb, was assigned here from a germline match of the nucleotide sequence. This CDR3 spans 20 amino acids. Germline V gene data show CDR1 as TSWWSYY and CDR2 as QGS. V was cut by 5 bases and J by 0 bases, with 28 bases left in between. CDR3 loop: CALGPFLSSVRASYTDKLIF. CDR3 sequence (DNA): TGTGCTCTTGGGCCTTTCCTCTCCTCCGTACGAGCTTCTTACACCGATAAACTCATCTTT.

A remark on this clone: One base separates it from a far larger clone, so it is likely a read error. The sample contains more than one DNA sequence encoding this CDR3. CDR3 in amino acids: CALFTAPSYLRPTGSYTDKLIF. The CDR3 DNA reads TGTGCTCTTTTTACCGCACCTTCTTACCTACGCCCTACGGGGTCTTACACCGATAAGCTCATCTTT. No J gene was assigned, while the V gene was called as TRDV1; the DNA was not used to check the table's D call, TRDD3. CDR1 is TSWWSYY, CDR2 QGS, per germline. The CDR3 runs to 22 residues.

This clone appeared a single time. The V gene is given as TRDV3, and no J gene call is available. Germline V CDR1 and CDR2: TVYSNPD, GDNSRS (reference sequence). The CDR3 spans 11 residues. The CDR3 DNA sequence: TGTGCCGTGGGAGGGGAGGGGGGGCTCATCTTT. This sequence encodes CAVGGEGGLIF.

On this clone: This DNA's translation and the protein TCRdb lists, from a much larger clone, do not match at residue 8, likely due to a read error; the protein shown is translated from the DNA. This chain links TRDV1 with TRDJ1, with 11 bases aligning to TRDD3. The J gene was missing in TCRdb and was found by matching the end of the DNA to germline. Germline trimming cut 1 base from V and 3 bases from J; bases unmatched to any gene: 13. This CDR3 region has 19 residues. Looked up from germline, CDR1 is TSWWSYY and CDR2 is QGS. The CDR3 DNA reads TGTGCTCTTGGGGAACACACTCCCCTCTGGGGGATACACGCCGATAAACTCATCTTT. This translates into CALGEHTPLWGIHADKLIF.

This clone was observed a handful of times. TCRdb assigns this DNA the protein of a much larger clone, which departs from its translation at residue 7; this likely reflects a read error, and the protein shown comes from translating the DNA. The rearrangement uses TRDV1 and TRDJ1; 11 nucleotides line up with TRDD3. TCRdb lists no J gene, so it was determined here by aligning the DNA to germline. Germline CDR1 TSWWSYY, CDR2 QGS. The CDR3 has 21 amino acids. After removal of 0 bases from V and 7 bases from J, the junction contained 22 bases not matched to a gene. Written as DNA, the CDR3 is TGTGCTCTTGGGGAACTTTCCCTTCTGGATGCCTGGGGGATACAGGTCGGTAAACTCATCTTT. Protein sequence: CALGELSLLDAWGIQVGKLIF.

The V gene is TRDV1, the J gene TRDJ1, with 8 bases matching TRDD3. No J gene is reported in TCRdb; it was inferred here by comparing the DNA with germline. The V and J ends lost 3 bases and 0 bases, in that order; junction bases with no gene match: 12. The CDR3 contains 18 residues. From germline, CDR1 is TSWWSYY and CDR2 QGS. The CDR3 loop is CALGETYWGAQYTDKLIF. DNA of the CDR3: TGTGCTCTTGGGGAGACATACTGGGGGGCCCAGTACACCGATAAACTCATCTTT.

A note on this clone: This DNA's translation and the protein TCRdb lists, from a much larger clone, do not match at residue 8, likely due to a read error; the protein shown is translated from the DNA. The chain uses TRDV1 and TRDJ1; D is ambiguous. Per the germline V gene, CDR1 is TSWWSYY and CDR2 is QGS. Deletions cut 3 bases from V and 3 bases from J, with 11 bases between. CDR3 length equals 14 residues. DNA for the CDR3: TGTGCTCTTGGGGATTTAACCATTGCCGATAAACTCATCTTT. Translating it yields CALGDLTIADKLIF.

This clone was observed a few times. The protein recorded in TCRdb matches a much larger clone and deviates from this DNA's translation at residue 19, suggesting a read error; the protein here is obtained by translating the DNA. A V gene of TRDV1 was called, but no J gene was assigned; the table's D call, TRDD3, was not checked against the DNA. This CDR3 has 21 amino acids. Germline lookup yields CDR1 TSWWSYY and CDR2 QGS. Here the CDR3 DNA reads TGTGCTCTTGGGGGTCTGAGGTCCTACAAGCTACTGGGGGATGTCACCGATAAACCCATCTTT. It codes for CALGGLRSYKLLGDVTDKPIF.

This clone was recorded a few times. This DNA's translation differs at residue 9 from TCRdb's protein, which comes from a much larger clone; a read error is likely, and the protein shown is translated from the DNA. For the CDR3, the DNA is TGTGCCTGTGACAGTCCTTGGGGGATACGGACCGATAAACTCATCTTT. This gives the protein CACDSPWGIRTDKLIF. The V gene is TRDV2, the J gene TRDJ1; 11 bases match TRDD3. TCRdb is silent on the J gene; assignment here came from matching the DNA to germline. The CDR3 runs to 16 residues. V dropped 2 bases and J dropped 2; count of bases not matched to a gene: 6. From germline, CDR1 is GEAIGNYY and CDR2 EKD.

The sample holds many counts of this clone. The chain has TRDV1 and TRDJ1; 10 nucleotides line up with TRDD3. CDR1 is TSWWSYY, CDR2 QGS, per germline. The CDR3 runs 20 residues. V shed 0 bases and J 0 bases; nucleotides not matched to a gene: 13. CDR3 residues: CALGELDLKLLGDYTDKLIF. The CDR3 bases are TGTGCTCTTGGGGAACTAGACCTCAAACTACTGGGGGATTACACCGATAAACTCATCTTT.